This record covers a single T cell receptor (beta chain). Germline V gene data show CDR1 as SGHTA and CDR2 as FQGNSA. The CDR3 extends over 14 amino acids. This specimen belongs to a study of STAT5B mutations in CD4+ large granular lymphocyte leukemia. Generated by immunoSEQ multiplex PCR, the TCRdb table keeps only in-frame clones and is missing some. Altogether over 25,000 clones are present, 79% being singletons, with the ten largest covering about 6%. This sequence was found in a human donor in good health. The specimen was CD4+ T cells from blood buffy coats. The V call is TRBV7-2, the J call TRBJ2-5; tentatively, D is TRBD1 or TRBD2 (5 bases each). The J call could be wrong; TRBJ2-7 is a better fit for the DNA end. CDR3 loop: CASSLREGFYEQYF. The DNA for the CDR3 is TGTGCCAGCAGCTTACGTGAGGGGTTCTACGAGCAGTACTTC.